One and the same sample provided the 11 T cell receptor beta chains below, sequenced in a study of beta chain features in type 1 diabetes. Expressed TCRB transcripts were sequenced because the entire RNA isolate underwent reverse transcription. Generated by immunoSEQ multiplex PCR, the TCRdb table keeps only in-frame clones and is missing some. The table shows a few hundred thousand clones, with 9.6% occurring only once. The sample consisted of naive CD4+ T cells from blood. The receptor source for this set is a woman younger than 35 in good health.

CDR3 sequence (DNA): TGTGCCAGCAGCACCGACTGGAACACTGAAGCTTTCTTT. Translated, it gives CASSTDWNTEAFF. V usage is TRBV7-6 and J usage is TRBJ1-1, with D hard to call. The CDR3 is 13 residues long. The V end was cut by 5 bases, the J end by 1 base, with 8 bases between. Germline assignment: CDR1 SGHVS and CDR2 FNYEAQ. The full variable domain, with the rest looked up from reference TRBV7-6 and TRBJ1-1, is GAGVSQSPRYKVTKRGQDVALRCDPISGHVSLYWYRQALGQGPEFLTYFNYEAQQDKSGLPNDRFSAERPEGSISTLTIQRTEQRDSAMYRCASSTDWNTEAFFGQGTRLTVV.

As DNA, the CDR3 is TGCGCCAGCAGTGAGTCACGGTCCACTGAAGCTTTCTTT. It encodes CASSESRSTEAFF. The chain couples TRBV10-2 to TRBJ1-1; D unresolved. Trimming left V 0 bases short and J 4 bases short, with 6 bases between. The CDR3 spans 13 residues. Germline CDR1 reads WSHSY; CDR2 reads SAAADI.

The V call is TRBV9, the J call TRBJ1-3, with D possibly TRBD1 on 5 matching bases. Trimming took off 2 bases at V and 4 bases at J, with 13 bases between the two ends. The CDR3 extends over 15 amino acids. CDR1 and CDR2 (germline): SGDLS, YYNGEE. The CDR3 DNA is TGTGCCAGCAGCGTTTGGGGCTCGGGCGGAAACACCATATATTTT. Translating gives CASSVWGSGGNTIYF.

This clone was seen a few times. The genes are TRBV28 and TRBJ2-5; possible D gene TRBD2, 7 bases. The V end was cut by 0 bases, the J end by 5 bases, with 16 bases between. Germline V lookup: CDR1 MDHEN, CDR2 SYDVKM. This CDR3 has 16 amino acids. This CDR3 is CASSLWGAGGGETQYF. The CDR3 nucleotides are TGTGCCAGCAGTTTATGGGGGGCTGGCGGGGGTGAGACCCAGTACTTC.

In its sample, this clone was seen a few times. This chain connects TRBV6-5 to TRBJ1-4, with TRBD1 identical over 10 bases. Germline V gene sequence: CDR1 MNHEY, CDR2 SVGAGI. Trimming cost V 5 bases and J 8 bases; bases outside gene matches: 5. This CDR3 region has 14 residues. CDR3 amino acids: CASSPGQGKEKLFF. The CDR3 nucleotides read TGTGCCAGCAGTCCGGGACAGGGGAAAGAAAAACTGTTTTTT.

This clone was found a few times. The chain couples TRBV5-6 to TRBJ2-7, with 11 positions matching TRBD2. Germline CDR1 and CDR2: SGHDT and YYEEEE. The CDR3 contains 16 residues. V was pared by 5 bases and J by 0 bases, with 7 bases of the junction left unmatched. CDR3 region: CASSRGLAASSYEQYF. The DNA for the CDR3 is TGTGCCAGCAGTCGGGGACTAGCGGCGTCCTCCTACGAGCAGTACTTC.

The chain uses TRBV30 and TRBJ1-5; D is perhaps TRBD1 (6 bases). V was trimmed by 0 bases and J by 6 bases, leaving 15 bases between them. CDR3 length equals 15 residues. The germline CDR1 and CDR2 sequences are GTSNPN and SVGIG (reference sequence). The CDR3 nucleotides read TGTGCCTGGAGTGTACGGGGAGGGGGGACTCAGCCCCAGCATTTT. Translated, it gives CAWSVRGGGTQPQHF.

DNA of the CDR3: TGTGCCAGCAGTTACTCGGAGGTGACATTGGGAACTGAAGCTTTCTTT. Translated: CASSYSEVTLGTEAFF. The rearrangement joins TRBV6-5 to TRBJ1-1; D is unclear. V was pared by 0 bases and J by 5 bases, with 16 bases between. The length of the CDR3 is 16 residues. The germline V gene has CDR1 MNHEY and CDR2 SVGAGI.

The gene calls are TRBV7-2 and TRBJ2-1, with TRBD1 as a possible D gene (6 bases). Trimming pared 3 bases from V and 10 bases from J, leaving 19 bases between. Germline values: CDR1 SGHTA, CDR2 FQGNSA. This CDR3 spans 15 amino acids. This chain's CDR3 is CASSFNLDRLLEQFF. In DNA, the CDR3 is TGTGCCAGCAGCTTCAATCTTGACAGGCTGTTAGAGCAGTTCTTC.

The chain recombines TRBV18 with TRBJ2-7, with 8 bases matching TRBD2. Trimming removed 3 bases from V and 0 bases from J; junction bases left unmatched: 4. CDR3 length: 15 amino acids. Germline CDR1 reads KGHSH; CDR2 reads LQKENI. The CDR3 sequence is CASSPLTSGSYEQYF. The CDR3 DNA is TGTGCCAGCTCACCTTTAACTAGCGGCTCCTACGAGCAGTACTTC.

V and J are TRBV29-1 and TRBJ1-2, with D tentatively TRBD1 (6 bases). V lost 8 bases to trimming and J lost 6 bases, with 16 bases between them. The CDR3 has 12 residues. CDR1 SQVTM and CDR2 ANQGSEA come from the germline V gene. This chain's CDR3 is CSTRTGLNGYTF. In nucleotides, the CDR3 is TGCAGCACCAGAACAGGGTTAAATGGCTACACCTTC.